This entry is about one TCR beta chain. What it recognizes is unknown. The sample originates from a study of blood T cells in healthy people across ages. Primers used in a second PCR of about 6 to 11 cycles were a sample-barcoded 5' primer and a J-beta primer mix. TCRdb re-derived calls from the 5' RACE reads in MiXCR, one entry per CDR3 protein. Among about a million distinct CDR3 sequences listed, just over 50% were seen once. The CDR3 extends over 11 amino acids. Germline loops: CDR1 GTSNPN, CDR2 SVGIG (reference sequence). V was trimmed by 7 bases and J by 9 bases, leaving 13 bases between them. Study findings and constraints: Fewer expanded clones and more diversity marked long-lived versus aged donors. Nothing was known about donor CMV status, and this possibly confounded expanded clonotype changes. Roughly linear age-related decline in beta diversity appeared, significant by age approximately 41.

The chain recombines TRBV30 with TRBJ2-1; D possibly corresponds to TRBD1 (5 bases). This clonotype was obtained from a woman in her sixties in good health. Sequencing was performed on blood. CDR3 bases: TGTGCCTCCTTACAGGCTTGTGAGCAGTTCTTC. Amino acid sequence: CASLQACEQFF.